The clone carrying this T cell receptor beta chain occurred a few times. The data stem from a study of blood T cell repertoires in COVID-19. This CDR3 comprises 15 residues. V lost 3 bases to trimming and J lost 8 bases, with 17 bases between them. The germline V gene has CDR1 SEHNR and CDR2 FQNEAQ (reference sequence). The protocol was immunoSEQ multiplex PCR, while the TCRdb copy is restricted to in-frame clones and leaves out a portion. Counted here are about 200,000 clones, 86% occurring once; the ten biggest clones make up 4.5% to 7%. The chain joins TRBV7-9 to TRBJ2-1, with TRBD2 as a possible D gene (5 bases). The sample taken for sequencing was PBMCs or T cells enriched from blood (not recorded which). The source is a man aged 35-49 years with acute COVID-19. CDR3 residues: CASSFPLGLGDEQFF. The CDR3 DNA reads TGTGCCAGCAGCTTTCCCCTTGGCTTGGGAGATGAGCAGTTCTTC. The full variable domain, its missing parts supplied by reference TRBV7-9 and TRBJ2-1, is DTGVSQNPRHKITKRGQNVTFRCDPISEHNRLYWYRQTLGQGPEFLTYFQNEAQLEKSRLLSDRFSAERPKGSFSTLEIQRTEQGDSAMYLCASSFPLGLGDEQFFGPGTRLTVL.